A single sample is the source of the 16 T cell receptor beta chains below, sequenced in a study of T cell changes during pregnancy in multiple sclerosis. Sequenced by immunoSEQ multiplex PCR; TCRdb stores in-frame clones only, minus some. The sample lists around 70,000 clones; about 92% were seen once. The input for sequencing was peripheral blood, taken before pregnancy. The receptors originated from a female donor with multiple sclerosis, enrolled in a pregnancy study.

This sequence joins TRBV5-8 and TRBJ1-2; no reliable D call. The germline V and J ends were trimmed by 5 bases and 2 bases, with 10 bases remaining between them. CDR3 size: 13 residues. Germline V gives CDR1 SGHTS, CDR2 YDEGEE. CDR3 loop: CASSLDENYGYTF. The CDR3 bases are TGTGCCAGCAGTCTAGATGAGAACTATGGCTACACCTTC.

This chain connects TRBV5-1 to TRBJ2-3; D not certain. The CDR3 totals 16 residues. The germline V and J ends were trimmed by 4 bases and 0 bases, with 15 bases remaining between them. Germline V lookup: CDR1 SGHRS, CDR2 YFSETQ. The CDR3 region has the DNA TGCGCCAGCAGCCCACCGTTTGATACTAGCACAGATACGCAGTATTTT. It translates to CASSPPFDTSTDTQYF.

The V gene is TRBV7-9, the J gene TRBJ2-1; the match to TRBD2 covers 7 bases. Germline V gene data show CDR1 as SEHNR and CDR2 as FQNEAQ (reference sequence). Trimming removed 5 bases from V and 10 bases from J; junction bases left unmatched: 17. CDR3 length equals 16 residues. In DNA form, the CDR3 reads TGTGCCAGCAGCACGAAAACCGGGACTAATCTCTGGGAGCAGTTCTTC. This encodes CASSTKTGTNLWEQFF.

CDR3 region: CASSEGLARTDTQYF. The CDR3 DNA reads TGTGCCAGCAGCGAGGGACTAGCACGGACAGATACGCAGTATTTT. This sequence joins TRBV7-3 and TRBJ2-3, with 9 bases lining up with TRBD2. CDR1 is SGHTA, CDR2 FQGTGA, per germline. The CDR3 contains 15 residues. The V and J ends lost 5 bases and 3 bases, in that order; junction bases with no gene match: 6.

CDR3 DNA sequence: TGTGCCAGCCTCAGTAGCCTGATGAACACTGAAGCTTTCTTT. It is translated as CASLSSLMNTEAFF. The chain has TRBV28 and TRBJ1-1; D is uncertain. Deletions cut 8 bases from V and 0 bases from J, with 13 bases between. This CDR3 spans 14 amino acids. Germline-derived CDR1 and CDR2 are MDHEN and SYDVKM.

This chain links TRBV18 with TRBJ2-1; the match to TRBD1 covers 7 bases. The germline V gene has CDR1 KGHSH and CDR2 LQKENI. The ends lost 1 base at V and 4 bases at J; junction bases unmatched: 4. The CDR3 runs to 15 residues. The CDR3 bases are TGTGCCAGCTCACCACTACAGGGGCGTTACAATGAGCAGTTCTTC. Residues: CASSPLQGRYNEQFF.

For the CDR3, the DNA is TGTGCCAGCAGCTTGGGGACAGCTGGAAACACCATATATTTT. Amino acids: CASSLGTAGNTIYF. V gene TRBV5-8 combines with J gene TRBJ1-3; tentatively, D is TRBD1 (6 bases). The CDR3 length is 14 residues. Trimming pared 0 bases from V and 2 bases from J, leaving 6 bases between. CDR1 is SGHTS and CDR2 is YDEGEE in the germline V gene.

The rearrangement uses TRBV19 and TRBJ2-3, with 8 bases matching TRBD1. Germline values: CDR1 LNHDA, CDR2 SQIVND (reference sequence). The CDR3 has 16 amino acids. Trimming took 7 bases from V and 0 from J; bases not matched to a gene: 9. The CDR3 DNA sequence: TGTGCCAGTACTCCCGGGACAGGCTACAGCACAGATACGCAGTATTTT. Translated: CASTPGTGYSTDTQYF.

In DNA, the CDR3 is TGCAGCGTCGTAATAAGCGGTTCCTACAATGAGCAGTTCTTC. Translation gives CSVVISGSYNEQFF. The V gene is TRBV29-1, the J gene TRBJ2-1; a weak D match, TRBD2 (5 bases). Trimming stripped 6 bases from V and 1 base from J, with 13 bases between. CDR3 length: 14 residues. Germline V CDR1 and CDR2: SQVTM, ANQGSEA.

The chain couples TRBV18 to TRBJ1-3, with TRBD1 identical over 7 bases. This CDR3 region has 16 residues. From germline, CDR1 is KGHSH and CDR2 LQKENI. V gave up 3 bases and J gave up 0 bases; unmatched junction bases: 5. CDR3 sequence (DNA): TGTGCCAGCTCACCGACCAGACAGGGCTCTGGAAACACCATATATTTT. Its protein is CASSPTRQGSGNTIYF.

The J gene is TRBJ2-1, the V gene TRBV7-8, with D perhaps matching TRBD1 (6 bases). V shed 7 bases and J shed 7 bases, with 20 bases lying between them. Germline-derived CDR1 and CDR2 are SGHVS and FQNEAQ. The CDR3 is 15 amino acids. DNA of the CDR3: TGTGCCAGCACCGATACAGGGTGGATTGGGAATGAGCAGTTCTTC. Translation gives CASTDTGWIGNEQFF.

V gene TRBV2 combines with J gene TRBJ2-5; 14 nucleotides agree with TRBD2. CDR1 and CDR2 from the germline V gene are SNHLY and FYNNEI. Unmatched junction bases numbered 8, after V lost 6 bases and J lost 5 bases. There are 16 residues in the CDR3. In DNA form, the CDR3 reads TGTGCCAGCAGACCCGGGGGACTAGCGGGAGTTGAGACCCAGTACTTC. Translation gives CASRPGGLAGVETQYF.

V usage is TRBV30 and J usage is TRBJ2-2, with 11 bases fitting TRBD2. The CDR3 runs to 15 residues. Germline loops: CDR1 GTSNPN, CDR2 SVGIG (reference sequence). V shed 4 bases and J 5 bases; nucleotides not matched to a gene: 6. CDR3 loop: CAWISGRAGTGELFF. As DNA, the CDR3 is TGTGCCTGGATTAGCGGGAGGGCCGGGACCGGGGAGCTGTTTTTT.

V and J are TRBV4-3 and TRBJ2-7, with D possibly matching TRBD2 (5 bases). The germline V gene encodes CDR1 LGHNA and CDR2 YSLEER. V was trimmed by 0 bases and J by 1 base, leaving 10 bases between them. CDR3 length: 15 residues. The CDR3 sequence: CASSQELAPSYEQYF. The CDR3 nucleotides are TGCGCCAGCAGCCAAGAGTTAGCGCCTTCCTACGAGCAGTACTTC.

The chain joins TRBV4-1 to TRBJ2-7; 9 bases align to TRBD2. This CDR3 comprises 14 residues. V lost 1 base to trimming and J lost 4 bases; unmatched junction nucleotides: 2. Germline V gives CDR1 MGHRA, CDR2 YSYEKL. CDR3 DNA: TGCGCCAGCAGCCAAGGCCTAGCGGGATACGAGCAGTACTTC. It yields the protein CASSQGLAGYEQYF.

This chain links TRBV5-1 with TRBJ1-2; TRBD1 matches at 8 bases. This CDR3 contains 16 residues. V trimming: 0 bases; J trimming: 4 bases; junction bases outside the gene matches: 8. CDR1 is SGHRS, CDR2 YFSETQ, per germline. CDR3 in amino acids: CASSLAGQGAGYGYTF. CDR3 coding DNA: TGCGCCAGCAGCTTGGCCGGTCAGGGGGCGGGCTATGGCTACACCTTC.